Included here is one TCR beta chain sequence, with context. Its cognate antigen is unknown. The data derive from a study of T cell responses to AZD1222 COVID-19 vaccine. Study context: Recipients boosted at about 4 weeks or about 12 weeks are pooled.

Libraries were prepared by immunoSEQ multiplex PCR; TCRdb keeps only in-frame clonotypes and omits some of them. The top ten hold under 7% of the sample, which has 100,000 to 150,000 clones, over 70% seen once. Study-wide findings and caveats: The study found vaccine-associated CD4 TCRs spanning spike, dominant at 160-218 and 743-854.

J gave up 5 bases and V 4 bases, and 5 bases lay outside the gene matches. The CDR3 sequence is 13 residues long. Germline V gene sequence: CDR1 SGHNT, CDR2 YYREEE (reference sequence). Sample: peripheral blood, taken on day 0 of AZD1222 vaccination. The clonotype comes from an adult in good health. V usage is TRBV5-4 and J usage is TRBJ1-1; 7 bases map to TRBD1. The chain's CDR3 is CASSRQGRTEAFF. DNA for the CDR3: TGTGCCAGCAGCCGACAGGGCCGGACTGAAGCTTTCTTT.